The 22 T cell receptor beta chains given below trace back to one sample, sequenced in a study of beta chain features in type 1 diabetes. Broader study findings: TCRB CDR3 length was moderately but significantly reduced in all four CD4+ subsets of Type 1 diabetes patients.

The study reverse transcribed the entire isolated RNA, so it sequenced expressed TCRB transcripts. TCRdb's table, derived via immunoSEQ multiplex PCR, lists solely in-frame clones and lacks some. The sample includes 120,000 or so clones, 17% of them seen just once. No antigen has been assigned to these receptors. Sequenced: central memory CD4+ T cells from blood. The receptors originated from a man aged 18 to 30 with type 1 diabetes.

This clone was detected only a few times. The rearrangement uses TRBV25-1 and TRBJ2-2; 12 bases fit TRBD2. V gave up 10 bases and J gave up 3 bases; unmatched junction bases: 9. CDR3 length: 16 residues. Germline CDR1 is MGHDK and CDR2 is SYGVNS. The CDR3 spells CATTQTSGSDTGELFF. The CDR3 DNA is TGTGCCACCACCCAGACTAGCGGGAGTGACACCGGGGAGCTGTTTTTT.

The table lists this clone with a few counts. V is TRBV18 and J is TRBJ1-4; D call uncertain. V dropped 3 bases and J dropped 4 bases, with 12 bases sitting between them. The V gene's germline CDR1 is KGHSH and CDR2 LQKENI. The CDR3 consists of 15 residues. The CDR3 loop reads CASSPEDGYNEKLFF. CDR3 coding DNA: TGTGCCAGCTCACCTGAGGACGGCTATAATGAAAAACTGTTTTTT.

The gene calls are TRBV2 and TRBJ2-1; D is unresolved. Deletions cut 4 bases from V and 0 bases from J, with 10 bases between. The CDR3 covers 15 residues. Germline lookup yields CDR1 SNHLY and CDR2 FYNNEI. The CDR3 DNA reads as TGTGCCAGCAGTGGCTTGGGAAACTCCTACAATGAGCAGTTCTTC. Translated, it gives CASSGLGNSYNEQFF.

This clone has more than one count but fewer than ten. The rearrangement joins TRBV5-1 to TRBJ2-5; TRBD2 aligns across 12 bases. The junction had 9 bases not matched to a gene; V was cut back by 4 bases and J by 5 bases. The germline V gene has CDR1 SGHRS and CDR2 YFSETQ. This CDR3 comprises 16 residues. This CDR3 reads CASSPLTSGSRETQYF. In nucleotides, the CDR3 is TGCGCCAGCAGCCCCCTGACTAGCGGGAGTAGGGAGACCCAGTACTTC.

The chain links TRBV11-3 to TRBJ2-3; TRBD2 aligns across 15 bases. This CDR3 has 16 amino acids. Germline CDR1 SGHNT, CDR2 YENEEA. V shed 5 bases and J 4 bases; nucleotides not matched to a gene: 4. DNA of the CDR3: TGTGCCAGCAGCCCCGGACTAGCGGGAGGGTCAGATACGCAGTATTTT. Translating it yields CASSPGLAGGSDTQYF.

This clone was observed a handful of times. This chain links TRBV6-5 with TRBJ1-2, with no clear D. The CDR3 is 16 amino acids. V was pared by 1 base and J by 4 bases, with 16 bases between. The germline gives CDR1 MNHEY, CDR2 SVGAGI. The CDR3 region has the DNA TGTGCCAGCAGTTACTACAGAGCTATTGGCCTCTATGGCTACACCTTC. It specifies CASSYYRAIGLYGYTF.

At least ten counts were recorded for this clone. V is TRBV7-2 and J is TRBJ2-1, with 8 bases lining up with TRBD2. Germline V gives CDR1 SGHTA, CDR2 FQGNSA. The CDR3 is 14 residues long. V lost 1 base, J lost 8 bases, and 4 bases stayed unmatched. CDR3 nucleotides: TGTGCCAGCAGCTTAGGACTAGCGACTGATGAGCAGTTCTTC. Translation gives CASSLGLATDEQFF. The complete variable domain, with remaining parts taken from reference TRBV7-2 and TRBJ2-1, reads GAGVSQSPSNKVTEKGKDVELRCDPISGHTALYWYRQSLGQGLEFLIYFQGNSAPDKSGLPSDRFSAERTGGSVSTLTIQRTQQEDSAVYLCASSLGLATDEQFFGPGTRLTVL.

The J gene is TRBJ2-2, the V gene TRBV7-9, with TRBD1 matching over 7 bases. Germline CDR1 SEHNR, CDR2 FQNEAQ (reference sequence). This CDR3 spans 12 amino acids. Trimming cost V 2 bases and J 15 bases; bases outside gene matches: 6. The CDR3 DNA reads TGTGCCAGCAGCTTACCGGGACAGTCTTTGTTTTTT. Protein product: CASSLPGQSLFF. The entire variable domain, with the rest obtained from reference TRBV7-9 and TRBJ2-2, is as follows: DTGVSQNPRHKITKRGQNVTFRCDPISEHNRLYWYRQTLGQGPEFLTYFQNEAQLEKSRLLSDRFSAERPKGSFSTLEIQRTEQGDSAMYLCASSLPGQSLFFGEGSRLTVL.

This clone was found once. V usage is TRBV7-9 and J usage is TRBJ2-2; 9 bases line up with TRBD2. The V gene's germline CDR1 is SEHNR and CDR2 FQNEAQ (reference sequence). The CDR3 has 15 residues. J was trimmed by 1 base and V by 4 bases; bases with no gene match: 1. The CDR3 DNA follows: TGTGCCAGCAGCTCTAGCGGGGTGAACACCGGGGAGCTGTTTTTT. Its translation is CASSSSGVNTGELFF.

The gene calls are TRBV18 and TRBJ2-5, with D possibly called TRBD1 or TRBD2 (5 bases each). V dropped 5 bases and J dropped 0 bases, with 10 bases sitting between them. This CDR3 is 14 amino acids long. CDR1 and CDR2 (germline): KGHSH, LQKENI. The CDR3 DNA is TGTGCCAGCTCATCGGGACGGGACCAAGAGACCCAGTACTTC. It yields the protein CASSSGRDQETQYF.

J is TRBJ2-1 and V is TRBV19, with D possibly TRBD1 on 6 matching bases. The CDR3 has 15 amino acids. Germline values: CDR1 LNHDA, CDR2 SQIVND (reference sequence). The V and J ends lost 2 bases and 6 bases respectively, with 14 bases between them. CDR3: CASSIQQGALNEQFF. CDR3 DNA: TGTGCCAGTAGTATACAACAGGGCGCCCTCAATGAGCAGTTCTTC.

Ten or more counts support this clone. Other DNA sequences in this sample translate to the same CDR3. The chain employs TRBV7-2 and TRBJ2-1; D may be TRBD1 (5 bases). V lost 2 bases, J lost 0 bases, and 5 bases lay in between. The CDR3 is 14 residues long. Germline CDR1 reads SGHTA; CDR2 reads FQGNSA. This CDR3 is CASSLQGSYNEQFF. The CDR3 region has the DNA TGTGCCAGCAGCTTACAGGGCTCCTACAATGAGCAGTTCTTC.

This sequence joins TRBV7-8 and TRBJ2-7; 7 bases line up with TRBD2. The V gene's germline CDR1 is SGHVS and CDR2 FQNEAQ. There are 18 residues in the CDR3. Trimming cost V 3 bases and J 2 bases; bases outside gene matches: 16. The CDR3 is CASSFKSSGLGVPYEQYF. CDR3 in DNA: TGTGCCAGCAGCTTCAAATCTAGCGGATTGGGGGTTCCCTACGAGCAGTACTTC.

The chain combines TRBV5-1 with TRBJ2-5, with a tentative D call TRBD1 (6 bases). Trimming cost V 4 bases and J 1 base, with 11 bases left between them. Germline values: CDR1 SGHRS, CDR2 YFSETQ. CDR3 length equals 14 residues. The CDR3 bases are TGCGCCAGCAGCCTGGACAGTACCCAAGAGACCCAGTACTTC. Translation gives CASSLDSTQETQYF.

This clone occurred a few times. The V gene is TRBV7-2, the J gene TRBJ2-1; TRBD2 is a possible D gene (6 bases). There are 13 residues in the CDR3. The V gene lost 2 bases and the J gene lost 10 bases, with 12 bases spanning the gap. Germline V gene lookup returns CDR1 SGHTA and CDR2 FQGNSA. Here the CDR3 reads CASSLLIGREQFF. The CDR3 nucleotides are TGTGCCAGCAGCTTACTGATCGGGAGAGAGCAGTTCTTC.

The chain links TRBV27 to TRBJ1-1; possibly TRBD1 for D (5 bases). Germline loops: CDR1 MNHEY, CDR2 SMNVEV (reference sequence). This CDR3 has 14 amino acids. V dropped 1 base and J dropped 1 base, with 7 bases sitting between them. CDR3 bases: TGTGCCAGCAGTTTATTGGGGGGGAACACTGAAGCTTTCTTT. It encodes CASSLLGGNTEAFF.

The chain uses TRBV6-6 and TRBJ2-6; D is unclear. Germline V gene data show CDR1 as MNHNY and CDR2 as SVGAGI (reference sequence). Deletions cut 7 bases from V and 1 base from J, with 5 bases between. The CDR3 extends over 13 amino acids. CDR3 in amino acids: CASKPSGANVLTF. The CDR3 DNA reads TGTGCCAGCAAACCATCTGGGGCCAACGTCCTGACTTTC.

CDR3 loop: CASSYRQINSPLHF. The CDR3 DNA sequence: TGTGCCAGCAGTTACCGGCAGATTAATTCACCCCTCCACTTT. The chain combines TRBV6-5 with TRBJ1-6; D remains ambiguous. This CDR3 spans 14 amino acids. Between the trimmed V and J ends, which lost 2 bases and 6 bases, there was a span of 8 bases. Germline CDR1 reads MNHEY; CDR2 reads SVGAGI.

The chain is built from TRBV30 and TRBJ2-5; 14 bases align to TRBD2. The V and J ends lost 5 bases and 4 bases, in that order; junction bases with no gene match: 0. Germline CDR1 reads GTSNPN; CDR2 reads SVGIG (reference sequence). The CDR3 is made up of 13 amino acids. The CDR3 nucleotides read TGTGCCTGGGGACTAGCGGGGGGAGAGACCCAGTACTTC. This codes for CAWGLAGGETQYF.

The sample holds a few counts of this clone. The sample holds other DNA sequences that translate to the same CDR3. The rearrangement links TRBV9 to TRBJ2-5, with D hard to call. The CDR3 has 13 residues. Trimming took 2 bases from V and 1 from J, leaving 6 bases between them. Germline CDR1 and CDR2: SGDLS and YYNGEE. The DNA of the CDR3 is TGTGCCAGCAGCGTGAGCCTCCAAGAGACCCAGTACTTC. The encoded protein is CASSVSLQETQYF.

This chain links TRBV15 with TRBJ1-1; D remains ambiguous. CDR3 length equals 13 residues. Trimming took 5 bases from V and 0 from J, leaving 7 bases between them. Germline CDR1 and CDR2: LNHNV and YYDKDF (reference sequence). This CDR3 reads CATSEGMNTEAFF. In DNA, the CDR3 is TGTGCCACCAGCGAAGGGATGAACACTGAAGCTTTCTTT.

This chain connects TRBV2 to TRBJ2-1, with 7 bases that match TRBD1. Per the germline V gene, CDR1 is SNHLY and CDR2 is FYNNEI. The J segment lost 8 bases and the V segment lost 6 bases, leaving 4 bases of the junction unmatched. The CDR3 spans 12 residues. The CDR3 reads CASRTGTDEQFF. As DNA, the CDR3 is TGTGCCAGCAGAACCGGGACAGATGAGCAGTTCTTC.